The TCR beta chain under discussion was sequenced for a study of blood T cell repertoires in COVID-19. The CDR3 is 14 amino acids. Here immunoSEQ multiplex PCR was the method, and the copy in TCRdb shows in-frame clones only, minus some. The sample lists just over 300,000 clones, around 85% occurring once. The source of this sequence is a man aged 30 to 45 who had recovered from COVID-19. V and J are TRBV21-1 and TRBJ1-2; whether TRBD1, the table's D call, matches the DNA was not checked. TRBV21-1 is labeled a pseudogene. What was sequenced was PBMCs or T cells enriched from blood (not recorded which). The CDR3 spells CASSKKDRDYGYTF. In DNA form, the CDR3 reads TGTGCCAGCAGCAAAAAGGACAGGGACTATGGCTACACCTTC.